A single sample gave rise to the 2 T cell receptor beta chains below, sequenced in a study of blood T cell repertoires in COVID-19. The method was immunoSEQ multiplex PCR; TCRdb's version includes in-frame clones alone and lacks a portion of them. The sample shows about 100,000 clones, 90% of them seen only once. The specimen was peripheral blood. Receptors originate from a man aged 55 to 70 with acute or convalescent COVID-19.

The chain links TRBV10-2 to TRBJ1-1; no clear D. V was clipped by 1 base and J by 4 bases, with 10 bases between them. Germline V CDR1 and CDR2: WSHSY, SAAADI. This CDR3 is 14 amino acids long. CDR3 sequence: CASSEWAAPTEAFF. CDR3 sequence (DNA): TGCGCCAGCAGTGAGTGGGCAGCACCCACTGAAGCTTTCTTT.

This clone was counted a few times. J is TRBJ2-1 and V is TRBV7-2; tentatively, D is TRBD1 (5 bases). Germline V gene lookup returns CDR1 SGHTA and CDR2 FQGNSA. With 8 bases removed from V and 3 bases from J, the gap between germline ends came to 14 bases. This CDR3 has 14 residues. CDR3 sequence (DNA): TGTGCCAGCGCCCGACAGACGATCTACAATGAGCAGTTCTTC. Translation: CASARQTIYNEQFF.